This TCR beta chain derives from a study of T cells in Graves' hyperthyroidism and ophthalmopathy. V shed 5 bases and J shed 6 bases, with 16 bases lying between them. This CDR3 comprises 14 residues. The TCR beta CDR3 regions underwent amplification using RNA transcripts as the source. In the first-round RT-PCR of the TCR CDR3, the HTBI primer set was used. TCRdb analysed the multiplex PCR reads with MiXCR anew, one entry per CDR3 protein. Of some 500,000 distinct CDR3 sequences listed, approximately 14% are singletons. Lactation, pregnancy, other autoimmune disease or uncontrolled infection led to exclusion of patients. The PBMCs were taken from roughly 10 ml of fresh peripheral blood. There are a few counts of this clonotype. The antigen is undetermined. Study observations and caveats: Ophthalmopathy was predicted by the model a median of about six months ahead of onset.

This sequence joins TRBV12-3 or TRBV12-4 and TRBJ1-1; possible D gene TRBD1, 5 bases. This sequence was found in a woman aged 18-29 years with Graves' hyperthyroidism. Sequencing was done on a sample of blood. The CDR3 DNA reads as TGTGCCAGCAGTCCGGGGGGGGGGATCTCTGAAGCTTTCTTT. Protein sequence: CASSPGGGISEAFF.